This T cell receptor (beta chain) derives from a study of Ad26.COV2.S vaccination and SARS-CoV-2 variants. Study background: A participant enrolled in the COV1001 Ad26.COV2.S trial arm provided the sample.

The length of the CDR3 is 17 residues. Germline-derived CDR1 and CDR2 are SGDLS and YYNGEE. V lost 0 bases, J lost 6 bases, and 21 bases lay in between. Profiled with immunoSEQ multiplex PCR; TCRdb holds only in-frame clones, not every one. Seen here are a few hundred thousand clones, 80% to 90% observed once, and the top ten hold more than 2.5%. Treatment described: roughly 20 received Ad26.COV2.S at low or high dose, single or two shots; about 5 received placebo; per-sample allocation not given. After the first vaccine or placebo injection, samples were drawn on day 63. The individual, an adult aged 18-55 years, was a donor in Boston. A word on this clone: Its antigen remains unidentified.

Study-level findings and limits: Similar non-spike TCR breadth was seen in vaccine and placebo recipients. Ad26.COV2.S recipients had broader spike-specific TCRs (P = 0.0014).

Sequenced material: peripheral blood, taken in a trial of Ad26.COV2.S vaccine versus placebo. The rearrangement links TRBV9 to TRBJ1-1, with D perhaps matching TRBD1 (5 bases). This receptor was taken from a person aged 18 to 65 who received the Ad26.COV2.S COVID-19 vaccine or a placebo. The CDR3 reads CASSVAGRSPGAAEAFF. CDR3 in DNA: TGTGCCAGCAGCGTAGCAGGAAGGAGCCCCGGGGCTGCTGAAGCTTTCTTT.